The present T cell receptor beta chain was sequenced within a study of technical replicates of blood from a handful of donors. Assay used: immunoSEQ multiplex PCR; TCRdb lists only in-frame clones, some missing. The sample consists of approximately 78,000 clones, 95% of them appearing once. Trimming took off 6 bases at V and 7 bases at J, with 13 bases between the two ends. Germline V gives CDR1 DFQATT, CDR2 SNEGSKA (reference sequence). This CDR3 has 11 residues. This clonotype was sampled from a human donor in good health. Material: T cells isolated from PBMCs. This sequence joins TRBV20-1 and TRBJ2-7; tentatively, D is TRBD2 (6 bases). CDR3 sequence (DNA): TGCAGTGCCAGGAACGGGGGTGAGCAGTACTTC. Amino acid sequence: CSARNGGEQYF.